Listed below are T cell receptor beta chains from one sample, sequenced in a study of blood T cell repertoires in COVID-19. This table comes from immunoSEQ multiplex PCR, and its TCRdb copy is limited to in-frame clones, with some not included. In the table there are a few hundred thousand clones, over 80% of which are singletons. Sequenced input: peripheral blood. These TCRs come from a man between 60 and 75 years old who had recovered from COVID-19. Each CDR3 is given with its conserved first and last residue. The order of the fields is V gene, D gene, clone size, J gene, CDR3 DNA, CDR3 protein. A D gene is named only where the DNA matches it firmly. Only some rows state a clone size, as once, few, many or a class for expanded clones.

>TRBV27|TRBD1|NA|TRBJ2-5
TGTGCCAGCAGTTTATCGGACAGGGCCCAAGAGACCCAGTACTTC
CASSLSDRAQETQYF
>TRBV6-2/TRBV6-3|TRBD1|NA|TRBJ2-1
TGTGCCAGCAGTTACAGGGGGACAGACAATGAGCAGTTCTTC
CASSYRGTDNEQFF
>TRBV5-1|TRBD2|NA|TRBJ2-1
TGCGCCAGCAGCTTCTCATCTCTAGCGGGAGGGGTCTATGAGCAGTTCTTC
CASSFSSLAGGVYEQFF
>TRBV5-1|NA|NA|TRBJ2-2
TGCGCCAGCAGCTTGTTCGGCAGGGGCGCGAACACCGGGGAGCTGTTTTTT
CASSLFGRGANTGELFF
>TRBV29-1|NA|NA|TRBJ1-1
TGCAGCGTTGTCTTGAACACTGAAGCTTTCTTT
CSVVLNTEAFF
>TRBV10-1|NA|NA|TRBJ2-2
TGCGCCAGCAGTCTCCAGATAAACACCGGGGAGCTGTTTTTT
CASSLQINTGELFF
>TRBV19|NA|NA|TRBJ2-2
TGTGCCAGTAAACAGGCCACCACCGGGGAGCTGTTTTTT
CASKQATTGELFF
>TRBV29-1|TRBD1|NA|TRBJ1-5
TGCAGCGTGGGAAACAGGGGTGGGCAGCCCCAGCATTTT
CSVGNRGGQPQHF
>TRBV29-1|TRBD1|NA|TRBJ2-7
TGCAGCGCGAGACAGGGGGCATACGAGCAGTACTTC
CSARQGAYEQYF
>TRBV5-4|NA|NA|TRBJ1-1
TGTGCCAGCAGCATGGGAGGTCTTCTAAGTACTGAAGCTTTCTTT
CASSMGGLLSTEAFF
>TRBV21-1|NA|NA|TRBJ2-3
TGTGCCAGCAATAGCGGGCCTAACACAGATACGCAGTATTTT
CASNSGPNTDTQYF
>TRBV6-5|NA|NA|TRBJ1-1
TGTGCCAGCAGACAGGACCGGAGCTCGAACACTGAAGCTTTCTTT
CASRQDRSSNTEAFF
>TRBV5-1|NA|once|TRBJ2-2
TGCGCCAGCAGCATCGACAGGACCGGGGAGCTGTTTTTT
CASSIDRTGELFF
>TRBV27|NA|NA|TRBJ1-6
TGTGCCAGCAGTTTCGGACAAACCAATTCACCCCTCCACTTT
CASSFGQTNSPLHF
>TRBV3-1/TRBV3-2|NA|few|TRBJ1-2
TGTGCCAGCAGCCAAGGCCAGGCAGCTAACTATGGCTACACCTTC
CASSQGQAANYGYTF
>TRBV5-1|NA|NA|TRBJ2-2
TGCGCCAGCAGCATAGACAGTTATGACACCGGGGAGCTGTTTTTT
CASSIDSYDTGELFF
>TRBV5-1|NA|NA|TRBJ1-3
TGCGCCAGCAGCTTGGGGCAGGGCACTGGAAACACCATATATTTT
CASSLGQGTGNTIYF
>TRBV5-4|NA|NA|TRBJ1-6
TGTGCCAGCAGCTTTATGCGGAATAATTCACCCCTCCACTTT
CASSFMRNNSPLHF